A single sample is the source of the 2 T cell receptor beta chains below, sequenced in a study of OX40 agonist ivuxolimab in advanced cancers. Sequenced by immunoSEQ multiplex PCR; TCRdb stores in-frame clones only, minus some. The top ten clones hold less than 3.5% of a sample with 40,000 to 55,000 clones, 88% of them seen once. The sequenced sample was CD4+ or CD8+ T cells sorted from blood, obtained in a trial of the OX40 agonist ivuxolimab. These receptor sequences come from an adult with an advanced solid tumor such as melanoma, head and neck, liver or kidney cancer.

This chain uses TRBV6-1 with TRBJ2-5, with D possibly being TRBD1 or TRBD2 (6 bases each). Germline loops: CDR1 MNHNS, CDR2 SASEGT. With 7 bases removed from V and 5 bases from J, the gap between germline ends came to 17 bases. The CDR3 totals 14 residues. CDR3: CASTSRHGGETQYF. In nucleotides, the CDR3 is TGTGCCAGCACCTCGCGTCACGGGGGCGAGACCCAGTACTTC.

This clone came up once. The chain links TRBV4-3 to TRBJ1-2; 7 bases match TRBD1. Trimming at V came to 0 bases and at J to 0 bases, leaving 4 bases not matched to a gene. The CDR3 runs 16 residues. Germline CDR1 reads LGHNA; CDR2 reads YSLEER. The CDR3 sequence: CASSQDLGTANYGYTF. CDR3 bases: TGCGCCAGCAGCCAAGATCTGGGGACAGCTAACTATGGCTACACCTTC.